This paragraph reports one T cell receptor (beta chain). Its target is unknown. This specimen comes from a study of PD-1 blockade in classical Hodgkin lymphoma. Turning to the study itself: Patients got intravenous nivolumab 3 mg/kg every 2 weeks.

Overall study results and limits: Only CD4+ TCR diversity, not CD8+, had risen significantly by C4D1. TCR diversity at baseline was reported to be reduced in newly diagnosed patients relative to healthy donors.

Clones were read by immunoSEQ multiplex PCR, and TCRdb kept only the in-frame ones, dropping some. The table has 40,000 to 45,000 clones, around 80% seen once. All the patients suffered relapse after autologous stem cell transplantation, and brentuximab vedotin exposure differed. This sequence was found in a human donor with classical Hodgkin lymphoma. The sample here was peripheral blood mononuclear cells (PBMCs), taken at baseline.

For the CDR3, the DNA is TGTGCCAGTAGTATACCCACGGTACTTAGCTATGGCTACACCTTC. Protein: CASSIPTVLSYGYTF. This chain links TRBV19 with TRBJ1-2, with D unclear. Germline V gene data show CDR1 as LNHDA and CDR2 as SQIVND (reference sequence). This CDR3 spans 15 amino acids. V was cut by 2 bases and J by 4 bases, with 14 bases left in between.